This T cell receptor (beta chain) was captured in a study of T-cell reconstitution after alpha-beta-depleted transplantation in children. The library targeted TCRbeta and was prepared with unique molecular identifiers. TCRdb redid the calling of the PCR reads with MiXCR, one entry per CDR3 protein. The data contain 200,000 to 300,000 distinct CDR3 sequences, under 9.5% of them seen just once; the ten biggest clones take up 6.3%. Unmatched junction bases numbered 12, after V lost 4 bases and J lost 1 base. This CDR3 region has 17 residues. Germline V gives CDR1 LGHNA, CDR2 YSLEER. This clonotype has a count of ten or more.

Specimen: PBMCs, mostly from graft donor cells, collected 180 days after TCRalphabeta/CD19-depleted stem cell transplant. This chain uses TRBV4-3 with TRBJ2-7; 8 bases map to TRBD1. This TCR came from a male patient aged 10 to 17 who had a stem cell transplant for acute lymphoblastic leukemia, so the T cells may come from the graft donor. The DNA of the CDR3 is TGCGCCAGCAGCCGACACCATCTGGACAGGGCTTCCTACGAGCAGTACTTC. Its protein is CASSRHHLDRASYEQYF.